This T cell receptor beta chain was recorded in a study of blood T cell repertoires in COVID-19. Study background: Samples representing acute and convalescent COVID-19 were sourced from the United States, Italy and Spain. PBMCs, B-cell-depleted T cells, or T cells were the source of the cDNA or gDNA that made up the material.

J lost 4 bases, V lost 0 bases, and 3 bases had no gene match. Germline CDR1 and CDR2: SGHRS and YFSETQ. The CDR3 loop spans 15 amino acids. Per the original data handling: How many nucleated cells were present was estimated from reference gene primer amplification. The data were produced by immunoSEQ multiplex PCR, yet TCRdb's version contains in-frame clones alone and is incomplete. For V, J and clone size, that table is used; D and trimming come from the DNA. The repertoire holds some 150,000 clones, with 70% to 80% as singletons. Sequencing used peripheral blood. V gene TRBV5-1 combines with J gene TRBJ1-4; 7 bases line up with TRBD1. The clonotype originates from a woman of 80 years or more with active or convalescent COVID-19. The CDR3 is CASSLGDRDNEKLFF. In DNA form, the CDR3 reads TGCGCCAGCAGCTTGGGTGACAGGGATAATGAAAAACTGTTTTTT.